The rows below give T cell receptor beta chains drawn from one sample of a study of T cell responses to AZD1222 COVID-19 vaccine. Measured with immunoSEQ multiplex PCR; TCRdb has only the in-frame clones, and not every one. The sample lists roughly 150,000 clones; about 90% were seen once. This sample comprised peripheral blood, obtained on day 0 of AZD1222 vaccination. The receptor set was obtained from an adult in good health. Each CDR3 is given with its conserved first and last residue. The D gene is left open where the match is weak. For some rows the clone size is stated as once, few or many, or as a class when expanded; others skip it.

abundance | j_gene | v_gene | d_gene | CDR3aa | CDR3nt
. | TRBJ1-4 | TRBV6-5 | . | CASSQGQGAEKLFF | TGTGCCAGCAGTCAGGGACAAGGGGCGGAAAAACTGTTTTTT
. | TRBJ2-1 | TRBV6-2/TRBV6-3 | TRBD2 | CASSSLGLAGWWNEQFF | TGTGCCAGCAGTTCCCTGGGACTAGCGGGATGGTGGAATGAGCAGTTCTTC
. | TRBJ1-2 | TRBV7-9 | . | CASSLASRTIYGYTF | TGTGCCAGCAGCTTAGCGTCCAGGACAATCTATGGCTACACCTTC
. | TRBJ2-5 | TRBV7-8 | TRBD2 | CASSLIAGGLEETQYF | TGTGCCAGCAGCTTGATAGCGGGGGGGCTGGAAGAGACCCAGTACTTC
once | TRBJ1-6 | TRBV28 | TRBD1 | CASRGQDISYNSPLHF | TGTGCCAGCAGGGGACAGGACATCTCCTATAATTCACCCCTCCACTTT
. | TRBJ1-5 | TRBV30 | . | CAWSVTGASGQPQHF | TGTGCCTGGAGTGTAACGGGGGCTTCGGGACAGCCCCAGCATTTT
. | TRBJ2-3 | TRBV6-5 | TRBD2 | CASSWTSGGYTDTQYF | TGTGCCAGCAGTTGGACTAGCGGGGGATATACAGATACGCAGTATTTT
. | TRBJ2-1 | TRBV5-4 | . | CASSFPGEQFF | TGTGCCAGCAGCTTTCCGGGTGAGCAGTTCTTC
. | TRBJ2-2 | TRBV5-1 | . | CASSGGANTGELFF | TGCGCCAGCAGCGGCGGGGCTAACACCGGGGAGCTGTTTTTT
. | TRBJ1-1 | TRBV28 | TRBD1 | CASGTGGPPNTEAFF | TGTGCCAGCGGGACAGGGGGGCCACCGAACACTGAAGCTTTCTTT
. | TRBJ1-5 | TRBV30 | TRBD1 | CAWTETRDSPREQPQHF | TGTGCCTGGACCGAGACAAGGGACAGCCCCCGGGAACAGCCCCAGCATTTT
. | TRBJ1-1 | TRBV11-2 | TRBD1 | CASSLGAGGEAFF | TGTGCCAGCAGCTTAGGGGCAGGGGGTGAAGCTTTCTTT
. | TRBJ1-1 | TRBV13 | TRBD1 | CASSFTGQGYTEAFF | TGTGCCAGCAGCTTTACCGGACAGGGGTACACTGAAGCTTTCTTT
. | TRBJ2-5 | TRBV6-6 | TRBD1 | CASSRGPSETQYF | TGTGCCAGCAGCAGGGGGCCCTCTGAGACCCAGTACTTC
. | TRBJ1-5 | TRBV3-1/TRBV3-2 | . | CASSSPAQGNQPQHF | TGTGCCAGCAGCTCCCCGGCGCAAGGCAATCAGCCCCAGCATTTT
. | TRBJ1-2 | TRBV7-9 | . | CASSLARFYGYTF | TGTGCCAGCAGCTTAGCGCGGTTCTATGGCTACACCTTC
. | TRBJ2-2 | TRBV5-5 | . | CASSYVEIPRMITGELFF | TGTGCCAGCAGCTACGTAGAAATACCCAGAATGATTACCGGGGAGCTGTTTTTT